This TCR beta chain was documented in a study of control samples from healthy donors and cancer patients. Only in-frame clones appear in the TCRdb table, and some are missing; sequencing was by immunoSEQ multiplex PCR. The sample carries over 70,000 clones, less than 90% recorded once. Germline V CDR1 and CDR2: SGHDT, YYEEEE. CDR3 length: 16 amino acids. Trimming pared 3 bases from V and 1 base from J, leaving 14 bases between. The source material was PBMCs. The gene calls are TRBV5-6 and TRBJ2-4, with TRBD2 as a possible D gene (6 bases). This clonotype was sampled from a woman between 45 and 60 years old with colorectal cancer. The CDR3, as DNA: TGTGCCAGCAGCTCCCTAGACCTAGCGGCCAAAAACATTCAGTACTTC. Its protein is CASSSLDLAAKNIQYF. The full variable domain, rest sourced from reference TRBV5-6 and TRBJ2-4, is DAGVTQSPTHLIKTRGQQVTLRCSPKSGHDTVSWYQQALGQGPQFIFQYYEEEERQRGNFPDRFSGHQFPNYSSELNVNALLLGDSALYLCASSSLDLAAKNIQYFGAGTRLSVL.